A selection of T cell receptor beta chains follows, all from one sample in a study of regulatory T cells in long-lasting Graves disease. From the multiplex PCR reads, TCRdb called clonotypes with MiXCR, one entry per CDR3 protein. Among just over 600,000 distinct CDR3 sequences, roughly 15% were seen once, and the ten largest hold approximately 20%. These records were also assigned to another study, of T cells in Graves' hyperthyroidism and ophthalmopathy.

The starting material was peripheral blood mononuclear cells (PBMCs), obtained at new diagnosis, from a patient treated with antithyroid drugs. The receptors were sampled from a woman under 40 with Graves disease. The CDR3 runs from the conserved cysteine through the conserved F or W. The order of the fields is clone size, D gene, V gene, J gene, CDR3 protein, CDR3 DNA. A D gene is named only where the DNA matches it firmly. Only part of the rows carry a size: once, few, many, or a class if the clone is expanded.

>.|.|TRBV5-1|TRBJ2-7
CASSLRRGGSYEQYF
TGCGCCAGCAGCTTACGGAGGGGGGGATCCTACGAGCAGTACTTC
>few|.|TRBV10-3|TRBJ2-1
CAISGNVGGGGQFF
TGTGCCATCAGTGGAAATGTAGGTGGCGGAGGGCAGTTCTTC
>.|TRBD1|TRBV28|TRBJ1-6
CAILSGQGRSSPLHF
TGTGCCATCTTGTCGGGACAGGGGCGGAGTTCACCCCTCCACTTT
>.|.|TRBV7-2|TRBJ1-6
CASSLEVWGNLNSPLHF
TGTGCCAGCAGCTTAGAGGTTTGGGGGAACCTCAATTCACCCCTCCACTTT
>many|TRBD2|TRBV2|TRBJ2-2
CASGGLAGRSGELFF
TGTGCCAGCGGGGGACTAGCGGGACGGTCCGGGGAGCTGTTTTTT
>once|TRBD2|TRBV2|TRBJ2-1
CASSKAGGEFF
TGTGCCAGCAGTAAAGCGGGAGGGGAGTTCTTC
>many|.|TRBV6-1|TRBJ1-1
CATSGWLYTEAFF
TGTGCCACCTCAGGGTGGCTTTACACTGAAGCTTTCTTT
>many|TRBD1|TRBV20-1|TRBJ2-7
CSAEDRGYEQYF
TGCAGTGCAGAAGACAGGGGCTACGAGCAGTACTTC
>many|TRBD2|TRBV6-5|TRBJ2-7
CASSYSLAGGTMGSYEQYF
TGTGCCAGCAGTTACTCGTTAGCGGGGGGTACAATGGGCTCCTACGAGCAGTACTTC
>few|TRBD2|TRBV30|TRBJ2-1
CAWSPGTSGTAEQFF
TGTGCCTGGAGTCCCGGGACTAGCGGGACGGCTGAGCAGTTCTTC
>.|.|TRBV19|TRBJ1-5
CASRSFWNQPQHF
TGTGCCAGTAGGAGTTTTTGGAATCAGCCCCAGCATTTT
>few|.|TRBV18|TRBJ2-5
CASSPPAGIQETQYF
TGTGCCAGCTCACCACCGGCAGGCATCCAAGAGACCCAGTACTTC
>.|.|TRBV7-6|TRBJ2-5
CASSPEGAWGTQYF
TGTGCCAGCAGCCCAGAAGGGGCCTGGGGGACCCAGTACTTC
>many|TRBD2|TRBV28|TRBJ2-1
CASSLWTSGNNEQFF
TGTGCCAGCAGTTTATGGACTAGCGGGAACAATGAGCAGTTCTTC
>many|.|TRBV28|TRBJ1-2
CASSFHPGGRNYGYTF
TGTGCCAGCAGTTTTCATCCGGGGGGGAGGAACTATGGCTACACCTTC
>few|.|TRBV5-6|TRBJ2-5
CASSRGPLRQGKETQYF
TGTGCCAGCAGCCGGGGACCTCTAAGGCAGGGGAAAGAGACCCAGTACTTC
>.|.|TRBV27|TRBJ1-6
CASSLWGEYNSPLHF
TGTGCCAGCAGTTTATGGGGGGAGTATAATTCACCCCTCCACTTT
>many|.|TRBV7-6|TRBJ2-6
CASSLGGFGANVLTF
TGTGCCAGCAGCTTAGGGGGGTTTGGGGCCAACGTCCTGACTTTC
>.|TRBD1|TRBV7-8|TRBJ1-3
CASSLGTGVGNTIYF
TGTGCCAGCAGCTTAGGGACAGGGGTGGGAAACACCATATATTTT
>few|TRBD1|TRBV7-9|TRBJ2-1
CASSLGQGPNEQFF
TGTGCCAGCAGCTTGGGACAGGGTCCCAATGAGCAGTTCTTC
>.|.|TRBV29-1|TRBJ2-5
CSVQVVGLGETQYF
TGCAGCGTCCAAGTGGTAGGGCTGGGAGAGACCCAGTACTTC
>few|.|TRBV5-1|TRBJ2-1
CASSLTAGGIYNEQFF
TGCGCCAGCAGCTTGACCGCTGGAGGGATTTACAATGAGCAGTTCTTC
>.|TRBD1|TRBV27|TRBJ2-7
CASSLSSARGPQGEQYF
TGTGCCAGCAGTTTATCTTCAGCCCGGGGCCCACAGGGGGAGCAGTACTTC
>few|TRBD1|TRBV7-9|TRBJ2-2
CASTRWTGVNTGELFF
TGTGCCAGCACCCGATGGACAGGGGTGAACACCGGGGAGCTGTTTTTT
>.|.|TRBV27|TRBJ1-1
CASRSHWSGAKNTEAFF
TGTGCCAGCAGGTCACACTGGTCTGGAGCCAAGAACACTGAAGCTTTCTTT
>.|.|TRBV5-6|TRBJ2-5
CASRAFKGETQYF
TGTGCCAGCAGGGCTTTCAAGGGGGAGACCCAGTACTTC
>many|.|TRBV20-1|TRBJ1-1
CSARGVKNTEAFF
TGCAGTGCTAGAGGGGTCAAGAACACTGAAGCTTTCTTT
>many|TRBD1|TRBV5-6|TRBJ2-3
CASSVLSGTGTYTQYF
TGTGCCAGCAGCGTATTAAGCGGGACAGGGACATATACGCAGTATTTT
>many|TRBD1|TRBV5-1|TRBJ2-7
CASSWGDRDSSYEQYF
TGCGCCAGCAGCTGGGGGGACAGGGATAGCTCCTACGAGCAGTACTTC
>few|.|TRBV2|TRBJ2-6
CASSYFTTASGANVLTF
TGTGCCAGCAGTTACTTTACGACAGCCTCTGGGGCCAACGTCCTGACTTTC
>many|TRBD2|TRBV2|TRBJ2-7
CASRTTSGEQYF
TGTGCCAGCCGGACGACTAGCGGAGAGCAGTACTTC
>.|.|TRBV19|TRBJ1-6
CASSVAADRSLHF
TGTGCCAGTAGTGTGGCGGCGGATCGTAGCCTCCACTTT
>many|.|TRBV11-3|TRBJ2-5
CASSLDGSGSMETQYF
TGTGCCAGCAGCTTAGATGGAAGCGGATCTATGGAGACCCAGTACTTC
>many|TRBD2|TRBV7-2|TRBJ2-7
CASSLGDYFYEQYF
TGTGCCAGCAGCTTAGGGGACTATTTCTACGAGCAGTACTTC
>many|TRBD2|TRBV7-3|TRBJ2-3
CASSLGLAADTQYF
TGTGCCAGCAGCTTGGGGCTAGCGGCAGATACGCAGTATTTT